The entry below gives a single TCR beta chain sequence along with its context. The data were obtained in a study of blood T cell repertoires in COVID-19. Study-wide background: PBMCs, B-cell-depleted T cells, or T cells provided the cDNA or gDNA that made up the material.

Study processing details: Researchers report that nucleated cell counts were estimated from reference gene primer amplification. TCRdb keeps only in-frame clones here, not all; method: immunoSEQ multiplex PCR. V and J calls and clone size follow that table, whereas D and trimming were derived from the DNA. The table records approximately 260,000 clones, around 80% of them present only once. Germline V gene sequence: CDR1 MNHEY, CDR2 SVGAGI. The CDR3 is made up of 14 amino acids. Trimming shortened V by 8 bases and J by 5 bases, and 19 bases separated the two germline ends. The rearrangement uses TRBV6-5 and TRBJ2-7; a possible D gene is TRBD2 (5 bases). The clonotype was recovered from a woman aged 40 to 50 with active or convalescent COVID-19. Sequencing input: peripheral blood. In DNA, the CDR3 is TGTGCCAGCCAGAGGGCGGTCCAGATGAACGAGCAGTACTTC. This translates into CASQRAVQMNEQYF.